The 31 T cell receptor beta chains in this list originate from one sample, sequenced in a study of blood T cells in healthy people across ages. With a J-beta primer mix and a sample-barcoded 5' primer, a second PCR ran roughly 6 to 11 cycles. Each CDR3 protein gets one entry after TCRdb re-called the 5' RACE reads with MiXCR. The sample includes 1.5 million to 2 million distinct CDR3 sequences, roughly 50% of them seen just once. The sequenced material came from blood. Receptors originate from a woman in her 40s in good health.

Concerning this clonotype: At one boundary the junction diverges from the germline segment, which might be a read error. V usage is TRBV6-1 and J usage is TRBJ1-2; a weak D match, TRBD1 (6 bases). CDR1 and CDR2 (germline): MNHNS, SASEGT. This CDR3 has 13 amino acids. The DNA of the CDR3 is TGTGCCTGCAGCAGGGGTGCTAACTATGGCTACACCTTC. Its translation: CACSRGANYGYTF.

The chain carries TRBV4-2 and TRBJ2-2; 12 nucleotides agree with TRBD2. CDR1 is LGHNA, CDR2 YNFKEQ, per germline. V was clipped by 5 bases and J by 0 bases; unmatched bases: 4. The CDR3 length is 17 residues. The CDR3 nucleotides are TGTGCCAGCAGCGAGGGACTAGCGGGTTCGAACACCGGGGAGCTGTTTTTT. Amino acid sequence: CASSEGLAGSNTGELFF.

The J gene is TRBJ2-3, the V gene TRBV27; TRBD1 matches 8 bases. CDR1 and CDR2 (germline): MNHEY, SMNVEV (reference sequence). This CDR3 has 15 residues. With V trimmed by 2 bases and J by 6 bases, 7 bases remained unmatched. CDR3 protein: CASSLQGAGSDTQYF. The DNA of the CDR3 is TGTGCCAGCAGTTTACAGGGGGCTGGTTCGGATACGCAGTATTTT.

This chain uses TRBV7-2 with TRBJ2-7; no reliable D call. The germline V gene encodes CDR1 SGHTA and CDR2 FQGNSA. The V end lost 1 base, the J end lost 3 bases, and 7 bases lay between the germline ends. CDR3 length: 13 residues. CDR3 amino acids: CASSLDGCYEQYF. The CDR3 bases are TGTGCCAGCAGCTTAGATGGATGCTACGAGCAGTACTTC.

In this sample, this clonotype turned up a few times. The chain employs TRBV7-8 and TRBJ2-3; TRBD2 matches 9 bases. After removal of 5 bases from V and 4 bases from J, the junction contained 13 bases not matched to a gene. The CDR3 has 17 amino acids. Germline V CDR1 and CDR2: SGHVS, FQNEAQ. Here the CDR3 reads CASSHLPGAGGADTQYF. Written as DNA, the CDR3 is TGTGCCAGCAGCCACCTTCCGGGAGCGGGGGGCGCAGATACGCAGTATTTT. The variable domain in full, with the rest retrieved from reference TRBV7-8 and TRBJ2-3, is GAGVSQSPRYKVAKRGQDVALRCDPISGHVSLFWYQQALGQGPEFLTYFQNEAQLDKSGLPSDRFFAERPEGSVSTLKIQRTQQEDSAVYLCASSHLPGAGGADTQYFGPGTRLTVL.

The chain carries TRBV5-1 and TRBJ2-7, with 13 bases fitting TRBD2. In germline, CDR1 is SGHRS, CDR2 YFSETQ. The CDR3 sequence is 18 residues long. V dropped 0 bases and J dropped 0; count of bases not matched to a gene: 6. Written as DNA, the CDR3 is TGCGCCAGCAGCTTGGCCGGGACTAGCGGGGCAAACTCCTACGAGCAGTACTTC. It specifies CASSLAGTSGANSYEQYF.

The rearrangement links TRBV28 to TRBJ2-1; D ambiguous. TRBJ2-7 explains the end of the DNA better; the J call may be wrong. Germline lookup yields CDR1 MDHEN and CDR2 SYDVKM. The CDR3 covers 13 residues. The CDR3 region is CASSSLGRAEQYF. The CDR3 coding sequence is TGTGCCAGCAGTTCCCTAGGTAGGGCCGAGCAGTACTTC.

This clonotype was counted only a few times. Here the CDR3 DNA reads TGCAGCGTTCAAGGAAAAATCGGGGAATTGAATGAGCAGTTCTTC. Amino acids: CSVQGKIGELNEQFF. The rearrangement uses TRBV29-1 and TRBJ2-1; D might be TRBD2 (5 bases). The germline V gene encodes CDR1 SQVTM and CDR2 ANQGSEA. This CDR3 has 15 amino acids. Trimming removed 5 bases at V and 7 bases at J, with 21 bases between.

The chain has TRBV3-1 and TRBJ2-3; a possible D gene is TRBD1 (5 bases). V lost 0 bases and J lost 4, with 17 bases in between. The V gene's germline CDR1 is LGHDT and CDR2 YNNKEL (reference sequence). The CDR3 covers 17 residues. The CDR3 DNA follows: TGTGCCAGCAGCCAAGAGGCAGGGCAACCTCACCCAGATACGCAGTATTTT. Translating gives CASSQEAGQPHPDTQYF.

This chain uses TRBV20-1 with TRBJ2-5, with 9 bases identical to TRBD1. The V gene end was trimmed by 1 base and the J gene end by 11 bases; junction bases not matched to a gene: 8. This CDR3 has 13 residues. The germline V gene has CDR1 DFQATT and CDR2 SNEGSKA (reference sequence). The CDR3, as DNA: TGCAGTGCTAGAGTGGGACAGGGCTTGGAGCAGTACTTC. Protein sequence: CSARVGQGLEQYF.

This chain connects TRBV4-1 to TRBJ2-3; D may be TRBD1 (5 bases). The germline V gene encodes CDR1 MGHRA and CDR2 YSYEKL. The CDR3 has 16 amino acids. Trimming took off 3 bases at V and 1 base at J, with 14 bases between the two ends. This CDR3 reads CASSHTLTDRTDTQYF. DNA of the CDR3: TGCGCCAGCAGCCACACCTTGACAGACCGCACAGATACGCAGTATTTT.

This clonotype was found a few times. This rearrangement joins TRBV4-2 to TRBJ2-3, with D maybe TRBD2 (5 bases). The CDR3 is 16 amino acids. CDR1 and CDR2 from the germline V gene are LGHNA and YNFKEQ. Deletions cut 0 bases from V and 1 base from J, with 11 bases between. The CDR3 spells CASSQDGGRGTDTQYF. The CDR3 nucleotides are TGTGCCAGCAGCCAAGATGGAGGCCGTGGCACAGATACGCAGTATTTT.

Remarks on this clonotype: Mismatch with germline at one junction end may stem from a read error. The chain carries TRBV5-1 and TRBJ2-1; tentative D call: TRBD1 (6 bases). Germline V CDR1 and CDR2: SGHRS, YFSETQ. The CDR3 runs to 14 residues. This CDR3 is CASSPWTADNEQFF. Here the CDR3 DNA reads TGCGCCAGCAGCCCCTGGACAGCTGACAATGAACAGTTCTTC.

The CDR3 loop is CASSPLGDRETQYF. CDR3 nucleotides: TGTGCCAGCTCACCACTGGGGGATCGAGAGACCCAGTACTTC. The chain is built from TRBV18 and TRBJ2-5; D possibly matches TRBD1 or TRBD2 (5 bases each). CDR1 KGHSH and CDR2 LQKENI come from the germline V gene. V was cut by 1 base and J by 4 bases, with 10 bases left in between. The CDR3 runs 14 residues.

This clonotype has only a few counts. V is TRBV20-1 and J is TRBJ2-7; 8 positions agree with TRBD1. Germline CDR1 is DFQATT and CDR2 is SNEGSKA (reference sequence). This CDR3 comprises 13 residues. V was clipped by 5 bases and J by 3 bases; unmatched bases: 6. In nucleotides, the CDR3 is TGCAGTGCTTCAGGACAGGGCTACTACGAGCAGTACTTC. It encodes CSASGQGYYEQYF.

This chain links TRBV4-2 with TRBJ2-3; 8 bases fit TRBD2. Per germline, CDR1 LGHNA and CDR2 YNFKEQ. The CDR3 is made up of 16 amino acids. J was trimmed by 1 base and V by 3 bases; bases with no gene match: 6. The CDR3 coding sequence is TGTGCCAGCAGCCAGCCCGGGGGGGCCGGCACAGATACGCAGTATTTT. Its protein product is CASSQPGGAGTDTQYF.

This clonotype has just one count. The junction shows a germline mismatch at one end, possibly a read error. This chain connects TRBV2 to TRBJ2-3, with a tentative D call TRBD2 (5 bases). The CDR3 spans 11 residues. Germline CDR1 is SNHLY and CDR2 is FYNNEI. The CDR3 region is CASRRRDTRYF. CDR3 DNA sequence: TGTGCCAGCAGGAGACGGGATACGCGGTATTTT.

The V call is TRBV5-1, the J call TRBJ2-4, with 10 bases aligning to TRBD2. Trimming at V came to 4 bases and at J to 13 bases, leaving 20 bases not matched to a gene. CDR1 and CDR2 (germline): SGHRS, YFSETQ. The CDR3 is 17 residues long. CDR3 in amino acids: CASSLSGGTSSYNEQYF. CDR3 nucleotides: TGCGCCAGCAGCCTTAGCGGGGGGACGAGCTCCTACAATGAGCAGTACTTC.

The chain employs TRBV6-6 and TRBJ2-5; D remains ambiguous. Germline-derived CDR1 and CDR2 are MNHNY and SVGAGI (reference sequence). The CDR3 has 14 amino acids. The ends were cut back, 0 bases at V and 7 bases at J, with 12 bases in the middle. The DNA of the CDR3 is TGTGCCAGCAGTTACTCTTCCGGGCCGGGGACCCAGTACTTC. This codes for CASSYSSGPGTQYF.

The V gene is TRBV4-2, the J gene TRBJ2-3; 13 positions match TRBD2. With V trimmed by 2 bases and J by 2 bases, 10 bases remained unmatched. The CDR3 has 19 amino acids. The germline V gene encodes CDR1 LGHNA and CDR2 YNFKEQ. CDR3 region: CASSQIDRTSGGTTDTQYF. The CDR3, as DNA: TGTGCCAGCAGCCAAATCGACCGGACTAGCGGGGGAACCACAGATACGCAGTATTTT.

The chain recombines TRBV15 with TRBJ1-5; TRBD1 might be the D (5 bases). Germline V gene sequence: CDR1 LNHNV, CDR2 YYDKDF (reference sequence). V was clipped by 2 bases and J by 5 bases, with 16 bases between them. CDR3 size: 16 residues. The DNA for the CDR3 is TGTGCCACCAGCAGACCCCGGGGGGGTAAGGATCAGCCCCAGCATTTT. This translates into CATSRPRGGKDQPQHF.

The rearrangement uses TRBV10-3 and TRBJ2-1, with TRBD1 matching 10 bases. Germline loops: CDR1 ENHRY, CDR2 SYGVKD. CDR3 length: 15 amino acids. After removal of 2 bases from V and 7 bases from J, the junction contained 5 bases not matched to a gene. CDR3 DNA: TGTGCCATCAGTGAGCGGGACAGGGGTTTAAATGAGCAGTTCTTC. Its protein is CAISERDRGLNEQFF.

V usage is TRBV7-2 and J usage is TRBJ2-5, with 9 bases identical to TRBD2. The V segment lost 2 bases and the J segment 5 bases; nucleotides outside the gene matches: 3. CDR3 length: 14 amino acids. CDR1 is SGHTA and CDR2 is FQGNSA in the germline V gene. DNA for the CDR3: TGTGCCAGCAGCTTATTGGGGACTAGCGAGACCCAGTACTTC. Translating it yields CASSLLGTSETQYF.

This clonotype was found a few times. The chain combines TRBV7-2 with TRBJ1-1; 7 bases fit TRBD1. Trimming removed 1 base from V and 3 bases from J; junction bases left unmatched: 2. In germline, CDR1 is SGHTA, CDR2 FQGNSA. The CDR3 spans 14 residues. CDR3 sequence: CASSLEGAYTEAFF. CDR3 coding DNA: TGTGCCAGCAGCTTAGAGGGGGCGTACACTGAAGCTTTCTTT.

The chain combines TRBV5-6 with TRBJ1-2, with D possibly TRBD1 on 5 matching bases. In germline, CDR1 is SGHDT, CDR2 YYEEEE. The CDR3 contains 15 residues. The V end lost 1 base, the J end lost 8 bases, and 18 bases lay between the germline ends. The CDR3 DNA is TGTGCCAGCAGCTTGACAGGATACGCTTTTAACGGCTACACCTTC. Amino acids: CASSLTGYAFNGYTF. The full variable domain, with the rest looked up from reference TRBV5-6 and TRBJ1-2, is DAGVTQSPTHLIKTRGQQVTLRCSPKSGHDTVSWYQQALGQGPQFIFQYYEEEERQRGNFPDRFSGHQFPNYSSELNVNALLLGDSALYLCASSLTGYAFNGYTFGSGTRLTVV.

This clonotype was counted between two and nine times. This chain links TRBV14 with TRBJ2-1; D not resolved. The CDR3 extends over 14 amino acids. V was cut by 2 bases and J by 0 bases, with 5 bases left in between. Germline-derived CDR1 and CDR2 are SGHDN and FVKESK. CDR3 nucleotide sequence: TGTGCCAGCAGCCAATCTTCCTCCTACAATGAGCAGTTCTTC. Its protein is CASSQSSSYNEQFF.

The CDR3 coding sequence is TGCGCCAGCAGCTTGGACCAGTGGGGGTTTGCCAAAAACATTCAGTACTTC. Encoded protein: CASSLDQWGFAKNIQYF. The chain uses TRBV5-1 and TRBJ2-4; D might be TRBD1 or TRBD2, each matching 5 bases. CDR1 and CDR2 (germline): SGHRS, YFSETQ. There are 17 residues in the CDR3. The ends were cut back, 0 bases at V and 1 base at J, with 14 bases in the middle.

This clonotype occurred a few times. The chain joins TRBV28 to TRBJ2-5, with D unclear. The CDR3 has 15 amino acids. Trimming took off 3 bases at V and 0 bases at J, with 11 bases between the two ends. Germline CDR1 MDHEN, CDR2 SYDVKM. The CDR3 region has the DNA TGTGCCAGCAGTTTGCTCAACCTAAACCAAGAGACCCAGTACTTC. Protein: CASSLLNLNQETQYF.

V and J are TRBV28 and TRBJ1-4, with D tentatively TRBD1 (5 bases). Trimming left V 3 bases short and J 8 bases short, with 13 bases between. CDR3 length equals 14 residues. Germline loops: CDR1 MDHEN, CDR2 SYDVKM. The CDR3 nucleotides are TGTGCCAGCAGTTTCCCAGGGCCCGCAGAAAAACTGTTTTTT. It specifies CASSFPGPAEKLFF.

This clonotype was seen a single time. The CDR3 DNA follows: TGTGCCAGCGTAGCGGGGGGCATCCAAGAGACCCAGTACTTC. Translated, it gives CASVAGGIQETQYF. The chain uses TRBV7-9 and TRBJ2-5, with 10 bases that match TRBD2. V shed 8 bases, J shed 1 base, and the junction held 4 bases outside the gene matches. CDR3 length: 14 residues. Per germline, CDR1 SEHNR and CDR2 FQNEAQ (reference sequence).

V gene TRBV15 combines with J gene TRBJ2-7, with 7 bases lining up with TRBD2. There are 16 residues in the CDR3. Losses at the gene ends were 0 bases for V and 0 bases for J; bases not matched to a gene: 5. Germline V lookup: CDR1 LNHNV, CDR2 YYDKDF (reference sequence). The CDR3 here is CATSRDKRDFSYEQYF. CDR3 in DNA: TGTGCCACCAGCAGAGATAAGCGGGACTTCTCCTACGAGCAGTACTTC.